Each of the 22 T cell receptor beta chains below was sequenced from the same sample in a study of Ad26.COV2.S vaccination and SARS-CoV-2 variants. Regarding treatment: over 15 received Ad26.COV2.S at low or high dose, single or two shots; about 5 received placebo; per-sample allocation not given. Samples were taken on day 63 after the first vaccine or placebo injection. The data were produced by immunoSEQ multiplex PCR, yet TCRdb's version contains in-frame clones alone and is incomplete. Among some 390,000 clones listed, about 88% were seen once. The source material was peripheral blood, sampled in a trial of Ad26.COV2.S vaccine versus placebo. Every receptor here comes from a person between 18 and 65 years old who received the Ad26.COV2.S COVID-19 vaccine or a placebo.

The V call is TRBV28, the J call TRBJ2-6; the D gene could be TRBD1 or TRBD2 (5 bases each). Germline assignment: CDR1 MDHEN and CDR2 SYDVKM. The CDR3 runs to 17 residues. V was clipped by 6 bases and J by 5 bases, with 20 bases between them. The DNA for the CDR3 is TGTGCCAGCAGAACCACGGGGCTAAGGGCCTGGGCCAACGTCCTGACTTTC. It specifies CASRTTGLRAWANVLTF.

V and J are TRBV19 and TRBJ2-1, with TRBD2 matching over 8 bases. CDR1 LNHDA and CDR2 SQIVND come from the germline V gene (reference sequence). V was pared by 5 bases and J by 6 bases, with 9 bases of the junction left unmatched. This CDR3 comprises 15 residues. CDR3 residues: CASSFTAGVPNEQFF. For the CDR3, the DNA is TGTGCCAGTAGTTTCACAGCGGGAGTCCCCAATGAGCAGTTCTTC.

The chain is built from TRBV29-1 and TRBJ2-1; 8 bases are shared with TRBD1. This CDR3 is built from 13 residues. The ends lost 6 bases at V and 9 bases at J; junction bases unmatched: 10. In germline, CDR1 is SQVTM, CDR2 ANQGSEA. The CDR3: CSVARTGQGEQFF. DNA of the CDR3: TGCAGCGTCGCCCGGACAGGGCAAGGTGAGCAGTTCTTC.

The gene calls are TRBV14 and TRBJ2-2; 9 positions agree with TRBD2. Germline assignment: CDR1 SGHDN and CDR2 FVKESK. CDR3 length: 15 amino acids. Germline trimming cut 4 bases from V and 4 bases from J; bases unmatched to any gene: 4. The CDR3 sequence: CASSRSGSGTGELFF. For the CDR3, the DNA is TGTGCCAGCAGCCGTAGCGGGAGCGGCACCGGGGAGCTGTTTTTT.

This chain uses TRBV18 with TRBJ1-2; D remains unclear. V was clipped by 2 bases and J by 1 base, with 8 bases between them. Germline V gives CDR1 KGHSH, CDR2 LQKENI. This CDR3 has 14 residues. CDR3 in DNA: TGTGCCAGCTCACCAGGGAATCGTAACTATGGCTACACCTTC. Amino acids: CASSPGNRNYGYTF.

Only one count was recorded for this clone. DNA of the CDR3: TGCGCCAGCAGCTTGGACGAGACCCAGTACTTC. Protein sequence: CASSLDETQYF. The chain combines TRBV5-1 with TRBJ2-5; D is unclear. CDR1 and CDR2 from the germline V gene are SGHRS and YFSETQ. Trimming took off 0 bases at V and 5 bases at J, with 2 bases between the two ends. The CDR3 covers 11 residues.

This rearrangement joins TRBV6-5 to TRBJ1-2, with a tentative D call TRBD1 (5 bases). CDR1 is MNHEY and CDR2 is SVGAGI in the germline V gene. This CDR3 comprises 13 residues. V was shortened by 1 base and J by 4 bases, with 7 bases between the two germline ends. CDR3 amino acids: CASSYLGLYGYTF. In DNA, the CDR3 is TGTGCCAGCAGTTACTTGGGACTCTATGGCTACACCTTC.

This clone has only a few counts. The V gene is TRBV19, the J gene TRBJ1-2, with D hard to call. Trimming took off 0 bases at V and 6 bases at J, with 11 bases between the two ends. Looked up from germline, CDR1 is LNHDA and CDR2 is SQIVND (reference sequence). This CDR3 contains 14 residues. CDR3 coding DNA: TGTGCCAGTAGTATAGACTACACTCCTGATGGCTACACCTTC. It codes for CASSIDYTPDGYTF.

V and J are TRBV4-1 and TRBJ2-7; weak D call: TRBD1 (6 bases). CDR1 is MGHRA, CDR2 YSYEKL, per germline. Trimming left V 0 bases short and J 11 bases short, with 14 bases between. This CDR3 is 13 amino acids long. CDR3 in amino acids: CASSQDSQTGKYF. CDR3 nucleotide sequence: TGCGCCAGCAGCCAAGATTCTCAAACAGGGAAGTACTTC.

The rearrangement joins TRBV28 to TRBJ2-7; no firm D call. Germline V CDR1 and CDR2: MDHEN, SYDVKM. V lost 6 bases to trimming and J lost 2 bases, with 5 bases between them. This CDR3 region has 11 residues. Here the CDR3 DNA reads TGTGCCAGCAGAAGCGCCTACGAGCAGTACTTC. It codes for CASRSAYEQYF.

This clone was recorded only once. The V call is TRBV5-1, the J call TRBJ2-2, with a tentative D call TRBD1 (6 bases). The CDR3 is 15 residues long. Trimming removed 4 bases at V and 1 base at J, with 11 bases between. Germline V gene sequence: CDR1 SGHRS, CDR2 YFSETQ. CDR3 coding DNA: TGCGCCAGCAGCCCAGGGGCCCTGAACACCGGGGAGCTGTTTTTT. Translation gives CASSPGALNTGELFF.

The V call is TRBV28, the J call TRBJ2-3; D may be TRBD1 (6 bases). Trimming shortened V by 5 bases and J by 2 bases, and 11 bases separated the two germline ends. Germline CDR1 reads MDHEN; CDR2 reads SYDVKM. The CDR3 has 14 residues. For the CDR3, the DNA is TGTGCCAGCAGTCCACGGACAGTCACAGATACGCAGTATTTT. This encodes CASSPRTVTDTQYF. Combining the CDR3 with reference TRBV28 and TRBJ2-3 gives the whole variable domain DVKVTQSSRYLVKRTGEKVFLECVQDMDHENMFWYRQDPGLGLRLIYFSYDVKMKEKGDIPEGYSVSREKKERFSLILESASTNQTSMYLCASSPRTVTDTQYFGPGTRLTVL.

In this sample, this clone turned up once. This chain joins TRBV20-1 and TRBJ2-1; the match to TRBD2 covers 11 bases. The CDR3 is made up of 17 amino acids. V gave up 3 bases and J gave up 4 bases; unmatched junction bases: 11. Germline V gives CDR1 DFQATT, CDR2 SNEGSKA (reference sequence). In nucleotides, the CDR3 is TGCAGTGCTAGTAGTAGCGGGAGGGCCGGGGTTTACAATGAGCAGTTCTTC. Its translation is CSASSSGRAGVYNEQFF.

This CDR3 is CASSLARTRSYNEQFF. The DNA of the CDR3 is TGTGCCAGCAGCTTAGCGCGCACTCGCTCCTACAATGAGCAGTTCTTC. The chain joins TRBV7-6 to TRBJ2-1; D remains unclear. Looked up from germline, CDR1 is SGHVS and CDR2 is FNYEAQ. The CDR3 spans 16 residues. The V gene lost 0 bases and the J gene lost 0 bases, with 9 bases spanning the gap.

The chain joins TRBV18 to TRBJ2-3, with TRBD2 identical over 16 bases. The CDR3 is 17 amino acids. Germline V lookup: CDR1 KGHSH, CDR2 LQKENI. V trimming: 3 bases; J trimming: 5 bases; junction bases outside the gene matches: 5. The CDR3 region is CASSPGLAGGGEDTQYF. In DNA, the CDR3 is TGTGCCAGCTCACCGGGACTAGCGGGAGGGGGTGAAGATACGCAGTATTTT.

This chain uses TRBV7-3 with TRBJ2-1; perhaps TRBD2 as D (5 bases). Trimming cost V 5 bases and J 6 bases, with 17 bases left between them. Per germline, CDR1 SGHTA and CDR2 FQGTGA. There are 15 residues in the CDR3. The DNA for the CDR3 is TGTGCCAGCAGCCCCCTACGAGCGGCGGTCAATGAGCAGTTCTTC. This encodes CASSPLRAAVNEQFF.

The chain links TRBV4-2 to TRBJ2-7, with D maybe TRBD2 (6 bases). Trimming took 4 bases from V and 3 from J, leaving 13 bases between them. CDR3 length equals 14 residues. CDR1 is LGHNA, CDR2 YNFKEQ, per germline. CDR3 region: CASSPQRADYEQYF. CDR3 DNA sequence: TGTGCCAGCAGCCCGCAGCGGGCGGACTACGAGCAGTACTTC.

The chain is built from TRBV19 and TRBJ2-4; TRBD1 matches 7 bases. V was pared by 4 bases and J by 3 bases, with 6 bases of the junction left unmatched. The germline V gene has CDR1 LNHDA and CDR2 SQIVND (reference sequence). The CDR3 spans 15 residues. The CDR3 sequence: CASSTRQGVKNIQYF. CDR3 in DNA: TGTGCCAGTAGTACCCGACAGGGTGTCAAAAACATTCAGTACTTC. The whole variable domain, filled in from reference TRBV19 and TRBJ2-4, reads DGGITQSPKYLFRKEGQNVTLSCEQNLNHDAMYWYRQDPGQGLRLIYYSQIVNDFQKGDIAEGYSVSREKKESFPLTVTSAQKNPTAFYLCASSTRQGVKNIQYFGAGTRLSVL.

This chain uses TRBV2 with TRBJ2-2; possible D gene TRBD2, 6 bases. The V end lost 5 bases, the J end lost 7 bases, and 14 bases lay between the germline ends. The CDR3 totals 14 residues. The germline CDR1 and CDR2 sequences are SNHLY and FYNNEI. The chain's CDR3 is CASSPTGVGGELFF. The CDR3 DNA is TGTGCCAGCAGTCCTACGGGAGTGGGCGGGGAGCTGTTTTTT.

CDR3 region: CASSQDGSFTDTQYF. DNA for the CDR3: TGTGCCAGCAGCCAAGATGGCTCGTTCACAGATACGCAGTATTTT. The V call is TRBV3-1 (or the pseudogene TRBV3-2), the J call TRBJ2-3; D gene ambiguous. Germline CDR1 reads LGHDT; CDR2 reads YNNKEL (reference sequence). Trimming cost V 0 bases and J 2 bases, with 9 bases left between them. The CDR3 is 15 residues long.

The chain has TRBV5-6 and TRBJ1-2; 7 positions agree with TRBD1. The V and J ends lost 0 bases and 7 bases, in that order; junction bases with no gene match: 6. Germline V lookup: CDR1 SGHDT, CDR2 YYEEEE. CDR3 size: 14 residues. DNA for the CDR3: TGTGCCAGCAGCTTGGGACAGGGAGTCGGTGGCTACACCTTC. It encodes CASSLGQGVGGYTF.

V usage is TRBV11-3 and J usage is TRBJ1-1; D is perhaps TRBD1 (6 bases). The CDR3 sequence is 15 residues long. Germline lookup yields CDR1 SGHNT and CDR2 YENEEA. Trimming left V 2 bases short and J 0 bases short, with 10 bases between. The CDR3 nucleotides read TGTGCCAGCAGCTTAAACGGACAGATGAACACTGAAGCTTTCTTT. Translating gives CASSLNGQMNTEAFF.